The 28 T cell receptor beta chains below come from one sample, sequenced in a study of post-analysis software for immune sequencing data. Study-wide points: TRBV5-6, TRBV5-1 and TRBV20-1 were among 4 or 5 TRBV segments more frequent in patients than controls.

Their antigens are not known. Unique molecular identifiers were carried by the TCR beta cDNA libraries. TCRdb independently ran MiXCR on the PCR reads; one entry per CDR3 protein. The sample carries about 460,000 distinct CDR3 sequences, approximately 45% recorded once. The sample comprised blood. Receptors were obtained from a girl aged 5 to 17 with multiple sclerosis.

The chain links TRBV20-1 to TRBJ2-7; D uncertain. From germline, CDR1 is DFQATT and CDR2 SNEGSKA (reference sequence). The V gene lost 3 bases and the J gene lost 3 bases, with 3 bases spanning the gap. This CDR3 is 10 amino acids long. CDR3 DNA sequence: TGCAGTGCTAGCGACTACGAGCAGTACTTC. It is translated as CSASDYEQYF.

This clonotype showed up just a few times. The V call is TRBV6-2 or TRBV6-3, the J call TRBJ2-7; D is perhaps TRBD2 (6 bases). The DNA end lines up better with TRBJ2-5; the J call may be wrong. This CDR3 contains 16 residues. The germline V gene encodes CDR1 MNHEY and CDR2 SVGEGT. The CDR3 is CASSRSGPSEQETQYF. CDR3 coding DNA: TGTGCCAGCAGTAGGAGTGGGCCTAGCGAACAAGAGACCCAGTACTTC.

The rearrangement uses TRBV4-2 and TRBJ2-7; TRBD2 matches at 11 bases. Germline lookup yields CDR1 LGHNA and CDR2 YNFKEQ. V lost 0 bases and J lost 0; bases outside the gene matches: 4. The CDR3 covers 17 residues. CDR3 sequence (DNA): TGTGCCAGCAGCCAAGATACTAGCGGGAGTACCTCCTACGAGCAGTACTTC. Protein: CASSQDTSGSTSYEQYF.

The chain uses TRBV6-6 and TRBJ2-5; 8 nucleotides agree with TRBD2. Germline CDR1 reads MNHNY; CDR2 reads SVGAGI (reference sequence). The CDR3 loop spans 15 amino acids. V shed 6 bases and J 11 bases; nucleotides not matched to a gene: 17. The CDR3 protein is CASSTRGRTNNEQYF. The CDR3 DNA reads TGTGCCAGCAGCACGCGCGGGAGGACGAACAATGAGCAGTACTTC.

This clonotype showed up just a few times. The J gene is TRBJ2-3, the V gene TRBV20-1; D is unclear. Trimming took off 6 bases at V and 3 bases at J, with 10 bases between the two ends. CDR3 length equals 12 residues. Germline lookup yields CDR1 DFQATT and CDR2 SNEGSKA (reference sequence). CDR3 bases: TGCAGTGCCTTACAAAGGACAGATACGCAGTATTTT. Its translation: CSALQRTDTQYF.

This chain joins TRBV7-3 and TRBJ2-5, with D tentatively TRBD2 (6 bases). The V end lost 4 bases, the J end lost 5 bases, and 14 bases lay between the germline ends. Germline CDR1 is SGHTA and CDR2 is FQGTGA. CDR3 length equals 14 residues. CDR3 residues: CASSSGLRGETQYF. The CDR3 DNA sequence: TGTGCCAGCAGCTCGGGACTGAGAGGCGAGACCCAGTACTTC.

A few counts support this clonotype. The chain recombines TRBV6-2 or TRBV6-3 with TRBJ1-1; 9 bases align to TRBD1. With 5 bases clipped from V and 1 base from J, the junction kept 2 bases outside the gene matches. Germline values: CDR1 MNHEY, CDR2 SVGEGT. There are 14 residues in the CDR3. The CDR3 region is CASSTGGRNTEAFF. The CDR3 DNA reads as TGTGCCAGCAGTACAGGGGGCAGGAACACTGAAGCTTTCTTT.

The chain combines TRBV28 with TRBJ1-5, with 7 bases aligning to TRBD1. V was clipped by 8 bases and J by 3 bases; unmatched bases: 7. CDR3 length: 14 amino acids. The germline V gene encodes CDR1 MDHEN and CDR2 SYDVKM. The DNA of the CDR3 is TGTGCCAGCGGGGCAGGACAGGACAATCAGCCCCAGCATTTT. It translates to CASGAGQDNQPQHF.

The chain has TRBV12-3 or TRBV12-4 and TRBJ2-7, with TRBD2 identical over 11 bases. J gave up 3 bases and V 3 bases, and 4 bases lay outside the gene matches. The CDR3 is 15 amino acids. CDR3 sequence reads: CASSLAGLADYEQYF. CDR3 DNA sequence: TGTGCCAGCAGTTTGGCGGGACTAGCGGACTACGAGCAGTACTTC.

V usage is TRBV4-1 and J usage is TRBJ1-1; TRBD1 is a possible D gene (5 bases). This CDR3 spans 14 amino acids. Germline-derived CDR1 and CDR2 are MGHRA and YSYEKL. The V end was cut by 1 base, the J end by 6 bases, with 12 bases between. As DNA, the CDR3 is TGCGCCAGCAGCCAAGTGTCAGGGTGGTCTGAAGCTTTCTTT. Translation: CASSQVSGWSEAFF.

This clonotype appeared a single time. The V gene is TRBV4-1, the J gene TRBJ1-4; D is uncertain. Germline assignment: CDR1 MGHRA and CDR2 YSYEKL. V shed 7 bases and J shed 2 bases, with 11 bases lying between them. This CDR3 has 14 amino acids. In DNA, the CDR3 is TGCGCCAGCAAAAAGGGAAGCACTAATGAAAAACTGTTTTTT. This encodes CASKKGSTNEKLFF.

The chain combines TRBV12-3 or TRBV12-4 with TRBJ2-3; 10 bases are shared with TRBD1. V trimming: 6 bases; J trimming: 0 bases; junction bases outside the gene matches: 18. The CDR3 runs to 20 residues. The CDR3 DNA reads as TGTGCCAGCAGAGAACGGGACAGGGGCCCACATAAGTACAGCACAGATACGCAGTATTTT. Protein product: CASRERDRGPHKYSTDTQYF.

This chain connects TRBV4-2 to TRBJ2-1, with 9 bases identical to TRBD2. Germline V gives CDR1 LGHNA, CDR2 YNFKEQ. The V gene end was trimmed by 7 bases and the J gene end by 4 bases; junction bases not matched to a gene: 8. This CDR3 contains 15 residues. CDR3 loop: CASTDGTSSYNEQFF. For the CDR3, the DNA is TGTGCCAGCACTGACGGGACTAGCTCGTACAATGAGCAGTTCTTC.

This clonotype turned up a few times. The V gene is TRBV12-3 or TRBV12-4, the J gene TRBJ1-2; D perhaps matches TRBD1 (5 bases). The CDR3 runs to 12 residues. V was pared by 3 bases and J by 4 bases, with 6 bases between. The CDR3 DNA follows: TGTGCCAGCAGTTTGACAGTCTATGGCTACACCTTC. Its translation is CASSLTVYGYTF.

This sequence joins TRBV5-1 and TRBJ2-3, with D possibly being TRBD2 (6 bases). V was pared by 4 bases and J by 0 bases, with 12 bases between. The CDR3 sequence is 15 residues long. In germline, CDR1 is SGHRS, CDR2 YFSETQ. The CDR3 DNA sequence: TGCGCCAGCAGCATACAAGCGGGCAGCACAGATACGCAGTATTTT. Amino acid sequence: CASSIQAGSTDTQYF.

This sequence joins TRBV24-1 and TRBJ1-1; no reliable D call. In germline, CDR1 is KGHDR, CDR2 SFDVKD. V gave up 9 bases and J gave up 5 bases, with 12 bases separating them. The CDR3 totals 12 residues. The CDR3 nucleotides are TGTGCCACCGGTTATGACTGGACTGAAGCTTTCTTT. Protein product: CATGYDWTEAFF.

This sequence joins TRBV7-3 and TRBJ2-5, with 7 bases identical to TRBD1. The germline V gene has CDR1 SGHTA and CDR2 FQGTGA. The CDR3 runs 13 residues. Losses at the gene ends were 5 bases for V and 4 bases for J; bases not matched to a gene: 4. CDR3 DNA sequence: TGTGCCAGCAGCCCTTGGACAGGAGAGACCCAGTACTTC. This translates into CASSPWTGETQYF.

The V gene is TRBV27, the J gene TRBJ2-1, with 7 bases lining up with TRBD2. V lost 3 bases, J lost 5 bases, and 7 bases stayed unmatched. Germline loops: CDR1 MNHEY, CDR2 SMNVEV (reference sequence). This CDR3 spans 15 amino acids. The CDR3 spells CASSLLAGDHNEQFF. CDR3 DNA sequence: TGTGCCAGCAGTTTGTTGGCGGGGGATCACAATGAGCAGTTCTTC.

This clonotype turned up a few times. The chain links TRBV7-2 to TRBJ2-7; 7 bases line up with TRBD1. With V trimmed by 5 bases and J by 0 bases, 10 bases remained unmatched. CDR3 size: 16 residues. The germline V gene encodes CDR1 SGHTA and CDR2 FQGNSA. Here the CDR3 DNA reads TGTGCCAGCAGCAGCAGGGGGTCCCCAGTCTCCTACGAGCAGTACTTC. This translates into CASSSRGSPVSYEQYF.

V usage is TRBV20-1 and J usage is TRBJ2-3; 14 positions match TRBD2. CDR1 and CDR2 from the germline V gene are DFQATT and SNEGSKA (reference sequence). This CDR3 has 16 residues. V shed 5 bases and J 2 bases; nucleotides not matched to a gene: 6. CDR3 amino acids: CSAPSTSGRATDTQYF. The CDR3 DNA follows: TGCAGTGCTCCCTCGACTAGCGGGAGGGCCACAGATACGCAGTATTTT.

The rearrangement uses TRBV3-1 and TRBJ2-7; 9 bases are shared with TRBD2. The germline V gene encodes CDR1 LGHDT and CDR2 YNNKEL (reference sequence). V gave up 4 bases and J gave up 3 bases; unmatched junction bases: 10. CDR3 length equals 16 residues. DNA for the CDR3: TGTGCCAGCAGCCCCAGAACAACGACTAGCGGCTACGAGCAGTACTTC. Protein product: CASSPRTTTSGYEQYF.

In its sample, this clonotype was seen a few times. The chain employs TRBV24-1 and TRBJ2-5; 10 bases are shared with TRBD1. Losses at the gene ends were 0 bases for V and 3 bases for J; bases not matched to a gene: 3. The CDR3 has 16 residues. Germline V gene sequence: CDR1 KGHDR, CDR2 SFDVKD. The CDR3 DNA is TGTGCCACCAGTGATTTGGACAGGGGGCAGGAAGAGACCCAGTACTTC. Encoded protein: CATSDLDRGQEETQYF.

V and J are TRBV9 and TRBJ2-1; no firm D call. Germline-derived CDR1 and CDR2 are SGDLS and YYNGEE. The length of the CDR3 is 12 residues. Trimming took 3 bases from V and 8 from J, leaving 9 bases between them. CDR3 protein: CASSANLDEQFF. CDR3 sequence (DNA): TGTGCCAGCAGCGCAAACCTGGATGAGCAGTTCTTC.

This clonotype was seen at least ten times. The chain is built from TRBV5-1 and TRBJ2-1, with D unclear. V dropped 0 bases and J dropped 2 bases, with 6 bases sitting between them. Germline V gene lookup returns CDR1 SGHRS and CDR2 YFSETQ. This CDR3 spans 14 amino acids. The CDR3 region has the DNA TGCGCCAGCAGCTTGGGGGCTGCCTACAATGAGCAGTTCTTC. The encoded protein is CASSLGAAYNEQFF.

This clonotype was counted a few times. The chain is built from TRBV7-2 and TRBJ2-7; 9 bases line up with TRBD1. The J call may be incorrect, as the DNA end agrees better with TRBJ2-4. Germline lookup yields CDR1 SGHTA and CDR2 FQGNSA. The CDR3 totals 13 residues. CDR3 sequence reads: CASSWDREGIQYF. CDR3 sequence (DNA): TGTGCCAGCAGCTGGGACAGGGAGGGCATTCAGTACTTC.

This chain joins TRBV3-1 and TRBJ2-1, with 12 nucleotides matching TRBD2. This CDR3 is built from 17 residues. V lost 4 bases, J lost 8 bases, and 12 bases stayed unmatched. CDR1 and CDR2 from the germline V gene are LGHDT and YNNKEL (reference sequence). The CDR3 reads CASSPPSSGRALYEQFF. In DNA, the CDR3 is TGTGCCAGCAGCCCACCATCTAGCGGGAGGGCCTTATATGAGCAGTTCTTC.

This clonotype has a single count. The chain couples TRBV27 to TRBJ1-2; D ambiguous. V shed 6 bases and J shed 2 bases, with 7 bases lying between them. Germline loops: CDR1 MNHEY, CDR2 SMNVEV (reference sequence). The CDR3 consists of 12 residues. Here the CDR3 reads CASRSDNYGYTF. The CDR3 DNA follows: TGTGCCAGCAGGAGCGACAACTATGGCTACACCTTC.

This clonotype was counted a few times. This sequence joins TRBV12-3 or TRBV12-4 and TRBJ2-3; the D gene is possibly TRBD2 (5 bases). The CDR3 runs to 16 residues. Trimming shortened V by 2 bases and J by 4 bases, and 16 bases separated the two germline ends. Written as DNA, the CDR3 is TGTGCCAGCAGTTTAAATCCGGGGTTTAGTGCAGATACGCAGTATTTT. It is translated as CASSLNPGFSADTQYF.